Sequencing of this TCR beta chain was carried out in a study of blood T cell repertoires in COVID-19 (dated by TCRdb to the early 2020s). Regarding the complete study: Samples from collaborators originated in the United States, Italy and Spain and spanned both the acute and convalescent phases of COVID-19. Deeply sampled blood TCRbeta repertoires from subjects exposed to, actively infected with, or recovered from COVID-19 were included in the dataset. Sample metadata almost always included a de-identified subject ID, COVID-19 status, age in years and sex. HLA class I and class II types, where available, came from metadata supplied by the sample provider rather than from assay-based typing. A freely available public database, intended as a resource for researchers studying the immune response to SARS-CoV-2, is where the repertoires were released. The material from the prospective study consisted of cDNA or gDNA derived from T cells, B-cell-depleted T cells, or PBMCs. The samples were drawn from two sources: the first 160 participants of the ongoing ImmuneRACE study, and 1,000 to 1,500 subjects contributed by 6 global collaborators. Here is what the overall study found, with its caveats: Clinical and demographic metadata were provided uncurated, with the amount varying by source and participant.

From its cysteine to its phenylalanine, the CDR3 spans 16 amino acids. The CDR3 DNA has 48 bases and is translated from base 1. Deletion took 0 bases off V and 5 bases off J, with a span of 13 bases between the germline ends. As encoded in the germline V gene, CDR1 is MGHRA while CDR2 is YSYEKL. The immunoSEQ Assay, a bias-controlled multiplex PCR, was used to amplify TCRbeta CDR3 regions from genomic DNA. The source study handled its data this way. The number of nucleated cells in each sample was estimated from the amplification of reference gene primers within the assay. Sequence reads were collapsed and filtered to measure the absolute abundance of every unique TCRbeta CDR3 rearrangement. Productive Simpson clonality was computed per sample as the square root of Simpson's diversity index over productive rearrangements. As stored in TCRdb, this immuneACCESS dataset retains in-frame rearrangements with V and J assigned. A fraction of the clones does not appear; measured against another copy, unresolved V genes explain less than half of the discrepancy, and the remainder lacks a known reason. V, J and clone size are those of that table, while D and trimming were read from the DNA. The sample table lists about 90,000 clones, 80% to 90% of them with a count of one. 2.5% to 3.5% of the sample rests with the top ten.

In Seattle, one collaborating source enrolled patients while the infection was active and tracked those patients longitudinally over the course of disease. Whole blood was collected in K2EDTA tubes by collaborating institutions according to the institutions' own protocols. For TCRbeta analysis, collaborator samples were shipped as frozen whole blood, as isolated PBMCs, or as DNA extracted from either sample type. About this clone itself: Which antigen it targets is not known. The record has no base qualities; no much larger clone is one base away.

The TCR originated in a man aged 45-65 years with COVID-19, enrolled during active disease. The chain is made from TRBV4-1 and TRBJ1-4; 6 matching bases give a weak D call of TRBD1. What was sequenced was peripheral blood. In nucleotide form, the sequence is TGCGCCAGCAGCCAAGATCGATCAGGGGTAAATGAAAAACTGTTTTTT. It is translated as CASSQDRSGVNEKLFF.